A single sample is the source of the 13 T cell receptor beta chains below, sequenced in a study of monozygotic twins with inflammatory bowel disease. TCRdb re-called the 5' RACE reads and gives one entry per CDR3 protein, without DNA. This table holds about 99,000 distinct CDR3 sequences. Sequencing was carried out using blood. Every receptor here comes from a human donor with ulcerative colitis or Crohn's disease, or a healthy co-twin of an affected twin (not recorded which).

The CDR3 spells CASRTSGSSQPQHF. The chain joins TRBV12-3 or TRBV12-4 to TRBJ1-5. This CDR3 has 14 amino acids.

The rearrangement joins TRBV18 to TRBJ2-7; TCRdb designates TRBD1, a call that cannot be tested without DNA. CDR1 is KGHSH and CDR2 is LQKENI in the germline V gene. The CDR3 totals 14 residues. The CDR3 reads CASSSETGSYEQYF.

The CDR3 here is CASRPTDTDTQYF. The V call is TRBV28, the J call TRBJ2-3. The CDR3 loop spans 13 amino acids. Germline CDR1 reads MDHEN; CDR2 reads SYDVKM.

The CDR3 loop reads CASSSAGTVYSNQPQHF. The chain carries TRBV6-2 or TRBV6-3 and TRBJ1-5. The CDR3 runs to 17 residues. Germline assignment: CDR1 MNHEY and CDR2 SVGEGT.

The chain joins TRBV12-3 or TRBV12-4 to TRBJ2-5; TCRdb selects TRBD1, and the lack of DNA leaves this call unchecked. The CDR3 contains 15 residues. CDR3 protein: CASSLRLDRVETQYF.

The genes are TRBV12-3 or TRBV12-4 and TRBJ2-1; the D call from TCRdb, TRBD1, cannot be confirmed without DNA. This CDR3 has 13 residues. Here the CDR3 reads CASSPGGINEQFF.

This chain links TRBV6-5 with TRBJ2-1; TCRdb proposes TRBD1, but this gene call is untestable without DNA. This CDR3 is built from 16 residues. Germline V gene lookup returns CDR1 MNHEY and CDR2 SVGAGI. This chain's CDR3 is CASSTPGQGPNNEQFF.

The chain uses TRBV6-1 and TRBJ1-5. Germline V gene data show CDR1 as MNHNS and CDR2 as SASEGT. The CDR3 has 13 residues. The CDR3 loop reads CASRDRNNQPQHF.

The chain uses TRBV5-6 and TRBJ2-1; TCRdb reports TRBD2, a call that lacks DNA to check it against. This CDR3 has 16 residues. Germline values: CDR1 SGHDT, CDR2 YYEEEE. CDR3 region: CASSVRRTSGRSEQFF. Full variable domain (missing parts from reference TRBV5-6 and TRBJ2-1): DAGVTQSPTHLIKTRGQQVTLRCSPKSGHDTVSWYQQALGQGPQFIFQYYEEEERQRGNFPDRFSGHQFPNYSSELNVNALLLGDSALYLCASSVRRTSGRSEQFFGPGTRLTVL.

The V call is TRBV7-9, the J call TRBJ2-5; the TRBD2 assignment by TCRdb is unverifiable without DNA. Germline V lookup: CDR1 SEHNR, CDR2 FQNEAQ (reference sequence). This CDR3 contains 12 residues. The CDR3 sequence: CASSGPTETQYF.

This chain joins TRBV12-3 or TRBV12-4 and TRBJ2-5; the D call of TRBD2 rests on TCRdb alone, since no DNA is present to check it. The CDR3 runs to 14 residues. Here the CDR3 reads CASSNGLSKETQYF.

This chain connects TRBV20-1 to TRBJ2-3. The CDR3 contains 15 residues. CDR1 is DFQATT and CDR2 is SNEGSKA in the germline V gene (reference sequence). CDR3 sequence: CSARDFGEGTDTQYF.

The V and J genes are TRBV9 and TRBJ2-2. CDR1 SGDLS and CDR2 YYNGEE come from the germline V gene. CDR3 length: 15 amino acids. The CDR3 here is CASSPQSYWTGELFF.